This T cell receptor (beta chain) comes out of a study of blood T cell repertoires in COVID-19. Study details: Samples representing acute and convalescent COVID-19 were sourced from the United States, Italy and Spain. The analysed material was cDNA or gDNA that came from T cells, B-cell-depleted T cells, or PBMCs.

In the original analysis: Using reference gene primer amplification, nucleated cell counts were estimated. Data came from immunoSEQ multiplex PCR; TCRdb stores just in-frame clones and leaves some out. That table furnishes V, J and clone size, whereas the DNA furnished D and trimming. The data show around 160,000 clones, with 65% to 85% seen just once and 11% held by the top ten. This clonotype was obtained from a man aged 55 to 70 with active or convalescent COVID-19. Sequencing used peripheral blood.

This CDR3 reads CATSDPGQGIYEQYF. The CDR3 DNA follows: TGTGCCACCAGTGATCCGGGACAGGGGATCTACGAGCAGTACTTC. This chain uses TRBV24-1 with TRBJ2-7; 10 bases line up with TRBD1. The trim removed 3 bases at V and 3 bases at J, leaving 4 bases unmatched. Germline CDR1 is KGHDR and CDR2 is SFDVKD. There are 15 residues in the CDR3.